The clone carrying this T cell receptor (beta chain) was found many times. The investigators amplified TCR beta CDR3 regions from RNA transcripts. The TCR CDR3 was amplified in a first-round RT-PCR using the HTBI primer set. A single record per CDR3 protein comes from TCRdb applying MiXCR to the multiplex PCR reads. The data contain fewer than 750,000 distinct CDR3 sequences, about 14% of them singletons. The entry originates in a study of T cells in Graves' hyperthyroidism and ophthalmopathy. The CDR3 loop spans 14 amino acids. Germline CDR1 LGHDT, CDR2 YNNKEL (reference sequence). The V end was cut by 7 bases, the J end by 6 bases, with 15 bases between. Ophthalmopathy cases scored 3 or more on the Clinical Activity Score and 4 or more on NOSPECS grade, with duration below 3 months. Patients having uncontrolled infection, another autoimmune disease, pregnancy or lactation were not included. Using about 10 ml of fresh peripheral blood, PBMCs were prepared.

The chain uses TRBV3-1 and TRBJ2-2; perhaps TRBD2 as D (6 bases). This clonotype was obtained from a woman aged 45-60 years with Graves' ophthalmopathy. Sequencing used blood. The CDR3 nucleotides are TGTGCCAGCACCGGGACTTCCACTCCCGGGGAGCTGTTTTTT. It encodes CASTGTSTPGELFF.